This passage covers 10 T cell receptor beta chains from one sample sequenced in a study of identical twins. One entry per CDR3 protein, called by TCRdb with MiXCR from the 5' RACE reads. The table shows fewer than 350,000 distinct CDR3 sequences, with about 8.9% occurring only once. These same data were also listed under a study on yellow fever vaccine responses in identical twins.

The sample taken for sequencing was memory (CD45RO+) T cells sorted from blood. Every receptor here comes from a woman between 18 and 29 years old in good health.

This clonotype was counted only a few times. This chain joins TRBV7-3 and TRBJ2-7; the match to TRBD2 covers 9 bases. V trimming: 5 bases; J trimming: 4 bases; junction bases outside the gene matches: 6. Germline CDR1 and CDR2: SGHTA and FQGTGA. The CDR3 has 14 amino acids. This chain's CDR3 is CASSIAGGVYEQYF. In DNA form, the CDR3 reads TGTGCCAGCAGCATCGCGGGAGGGGTTTACGAGCAGTACTTC.

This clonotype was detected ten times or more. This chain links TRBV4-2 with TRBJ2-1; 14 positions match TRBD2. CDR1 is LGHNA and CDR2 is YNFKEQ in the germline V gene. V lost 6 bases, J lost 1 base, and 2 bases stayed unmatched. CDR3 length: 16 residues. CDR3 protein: CASRTSGGGSYNEQFF. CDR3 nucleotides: TGTGCCAGCAGGACTAGCGGGGGGGGTTCCTACAATGAGCAGTTCTTC.

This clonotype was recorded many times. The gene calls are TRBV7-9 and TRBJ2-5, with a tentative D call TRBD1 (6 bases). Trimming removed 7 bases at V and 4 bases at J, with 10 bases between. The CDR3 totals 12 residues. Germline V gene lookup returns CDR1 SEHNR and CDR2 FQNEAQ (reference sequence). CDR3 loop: CASKGVGETQYF. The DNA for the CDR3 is TGTGCCAGCAAGGGGGTAGGAGAGACCCAGTACTTC. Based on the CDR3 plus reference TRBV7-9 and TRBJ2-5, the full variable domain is DTGVSQNPRHKITKRGQNVTFRCDPISEHNRLYWYRQTLGQGPEFLTYFQNEAQLEKSRLLSDRFSAERPKGSFSTLEIQRTEQGDSAMYLCASKGVGETQYFGPGTRLLVL.

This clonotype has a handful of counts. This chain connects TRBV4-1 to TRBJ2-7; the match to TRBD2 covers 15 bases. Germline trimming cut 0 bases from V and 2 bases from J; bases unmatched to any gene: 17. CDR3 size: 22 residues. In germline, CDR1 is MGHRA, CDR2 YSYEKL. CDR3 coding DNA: TGCGCCAGCAGCCAAGACGGCGGACTAGCGGGAGGGCCCGGGGCTCTAGCCTACGAGCAGTACTTC. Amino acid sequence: CASSQDGGLAGGPGALAYEQYF.

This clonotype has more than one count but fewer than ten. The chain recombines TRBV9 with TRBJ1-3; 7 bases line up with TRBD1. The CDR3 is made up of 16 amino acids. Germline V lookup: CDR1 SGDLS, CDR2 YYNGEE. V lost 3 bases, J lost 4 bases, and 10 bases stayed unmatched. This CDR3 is CASSAYRGQSGNTIYF. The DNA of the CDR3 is TGTGCCAGCAGCGCCTACAGGGGACAGTCCGGAAACACCATATATTTT.

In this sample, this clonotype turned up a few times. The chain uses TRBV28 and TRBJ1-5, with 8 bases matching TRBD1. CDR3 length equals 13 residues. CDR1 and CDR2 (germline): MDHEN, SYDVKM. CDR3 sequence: CTTRGQGTQPQHF. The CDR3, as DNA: TGTACCACCCGCGGACAGGGTACCCAGCCCCAGCATTTT.

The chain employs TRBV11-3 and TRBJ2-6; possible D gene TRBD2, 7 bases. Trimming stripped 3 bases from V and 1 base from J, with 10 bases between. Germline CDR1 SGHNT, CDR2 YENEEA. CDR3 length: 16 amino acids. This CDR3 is CASSLGGQSGANVLTF. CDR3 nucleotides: TGTGCCAGCAGCTTGGGGGGGCAGTCTGGGGCCAACGTCCTGACTTTC.

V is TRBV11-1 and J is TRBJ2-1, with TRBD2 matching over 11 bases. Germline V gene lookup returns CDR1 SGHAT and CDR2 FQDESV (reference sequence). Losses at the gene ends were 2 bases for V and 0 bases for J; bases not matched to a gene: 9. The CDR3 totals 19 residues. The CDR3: CASSLKRGLADISYNEQFF. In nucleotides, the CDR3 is TGTGCCAGCAGCTTAAAGCGGGGACTAGCGGATATCTCCTACAATGAGCAGTTCTTC.

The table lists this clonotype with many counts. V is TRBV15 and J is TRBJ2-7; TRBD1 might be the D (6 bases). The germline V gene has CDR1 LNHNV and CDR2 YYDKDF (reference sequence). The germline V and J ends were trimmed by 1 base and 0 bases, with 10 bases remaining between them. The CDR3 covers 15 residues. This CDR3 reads CATSRGRDISYEQYF. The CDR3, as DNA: TGTGCCACCAGCAGAGGCCGGGACATCTCCTACGAGCAGTACTTC.

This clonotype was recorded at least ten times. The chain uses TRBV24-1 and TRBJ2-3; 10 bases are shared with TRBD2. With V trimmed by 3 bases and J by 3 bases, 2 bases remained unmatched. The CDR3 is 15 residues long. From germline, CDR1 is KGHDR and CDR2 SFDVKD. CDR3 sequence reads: CATSDLAGVTDTQYF. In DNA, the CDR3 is TGTGCCACCAGTGATCTAGCGGGAGTAACAGATACGCAGTATTTT.